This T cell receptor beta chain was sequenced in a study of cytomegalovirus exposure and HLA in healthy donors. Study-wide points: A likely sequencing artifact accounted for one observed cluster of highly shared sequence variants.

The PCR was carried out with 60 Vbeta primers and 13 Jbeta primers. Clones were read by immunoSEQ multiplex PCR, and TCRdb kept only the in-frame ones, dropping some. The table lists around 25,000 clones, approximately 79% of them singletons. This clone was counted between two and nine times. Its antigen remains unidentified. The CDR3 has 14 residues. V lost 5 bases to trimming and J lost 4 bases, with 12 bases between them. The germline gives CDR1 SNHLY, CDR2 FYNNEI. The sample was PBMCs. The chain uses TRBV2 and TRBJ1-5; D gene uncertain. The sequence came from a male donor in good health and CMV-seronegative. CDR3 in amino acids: CASSYGEINQPQHF. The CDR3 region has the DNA TGTGCCAGCAGTTATGGGGAGATTAATCAGCCCCAGCATTTT.